The clone carrying this TCR beta chain was seen a few times. No antigen is known for it. These data come from a study of cytomegalovirus exposure and HLA in healthy donors. Points from the study as a whole: As a later analysis revealed, most CMV-associated TCR beta chains appeared HLA-restricted.

Vbeta (60) and Jbeta (13) primers were used in the PCR. Sequenced by immunoSEQ multiplex PCR; TCRdb stores in-frame clones only, minus some. The sample comprises approximately 130,000 clones, roughly 78% of which are singletons, and 4.2% rests with the top ten. The germline V gene encodes CDR1 LGHNA and CDR2 YSLEER. The CDR3 is 14 residues long. V was pared by 4 bases and J by 6 bases, with 14 bases between. Sequencing was done on a sample of PBMCs. The chain employs TRBV4-3 and TRBJ2-3; D call uncertain. The TCR sequence derives from a man aged 45-65 years in good health and CMV-seropositive. As DNA, the CDR3 is TGCGCCAGCAGCCTTGAGACTGGTCTTGATACGCAGTATTTT. Translating it yields CASSLETGLDTQYF.